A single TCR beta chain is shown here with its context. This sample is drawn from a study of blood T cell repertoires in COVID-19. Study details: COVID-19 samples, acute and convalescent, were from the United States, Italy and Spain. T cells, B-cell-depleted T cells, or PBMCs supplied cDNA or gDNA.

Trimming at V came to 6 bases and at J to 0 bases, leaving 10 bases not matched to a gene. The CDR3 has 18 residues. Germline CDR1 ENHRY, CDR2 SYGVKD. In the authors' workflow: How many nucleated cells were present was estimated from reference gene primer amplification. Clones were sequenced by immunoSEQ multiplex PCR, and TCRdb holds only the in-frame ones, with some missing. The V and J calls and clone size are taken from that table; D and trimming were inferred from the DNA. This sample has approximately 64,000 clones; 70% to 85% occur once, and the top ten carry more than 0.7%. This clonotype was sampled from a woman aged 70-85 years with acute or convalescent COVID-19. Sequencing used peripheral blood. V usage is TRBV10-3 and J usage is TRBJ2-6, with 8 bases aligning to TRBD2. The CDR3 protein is CAISPTSGEVSGANVLTF. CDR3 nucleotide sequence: TGTGCCATCAGCCCTACTAGCGGAGAGGTCTCTGGGGCCAACGTCCTGACTTTC.